Below are 13 T cell receptor beta chains sequenced from a single sample in a study of shared clonotypes between healthy human individuals. The protocol was immunoSEQ multiplex PCR, while the TCRdb copy is restricted to in-frame clones and leaves out a portion. The sample contains 100,000 to 120,000 clones, about 71% of which appear only once. Sample: memory CD8+ T cells sorted from blood. The sample's subset: CD45RO+ cells pooled with CCR7-negative TemRA cells. These receptors were collected from a woman between 25 and 40 years old in good health.

The chain recombines TRBV29-1 with TRBJ2-6; no definite D call. The CDR3 has 13 residues. CDR1 and CDR2 (germline): SQVTM, ANQGSEA. The V and J ends lost 6 bases and 2 bases respectively, with 8 bases between them. The CDR3 DNA is TGCAGCGTCCAAATCCCTGGGGCCAACGTCCTGACTTTC. Amino acids: CSVQIPGANVLTF.

This clone has just a few counts. The gene calls are TRBV7-9 and TRBJ2-1, with 13 bases fitting TRBD2. Germline values: CDR1 SEHNR, CDR2 FQNEAQ (reference sequence). V gave up 5 bases and J gave up 5 bases; unmatched junction bases: 0. The CDR3 runs 14 residues. The CDR3 spells CASSGTSGDNEQFF. In nucleotides, the CDR3 is TGTGCCAGCAGCGGGACTAGCGGGGACAATGAGCAGTTCTTC. Full variable domain (remainder filled in from reference TRBV7-9 and TRBJ2-1): DTGVSQNPRHKITKRGQNVTFRCDPISEHNRLYWYRQTLGQGPEFLTYFQNEAQLEKSRLLSDRFSAERPKGSFSTLEIQRTEQGDSAMYLCASSGTSGDNEQFFGPGTRLTVL.

This chain uses TRBV6-4 with TRBJ2-3; 9 nucleotides align to TRBD2. V gave up 2 bases and J gave up 3 bases; unmatched junction bases: 3. CDR3 length: 15 amino acids. Per germline, CDR1 MRHNA and CDR2 SNTAGT. CDR3 sequence reads: CASSDKAGGTDTQYF. In DNA form, the CDR3 reads TGTGCCAGCAGTGACAAGGCGGGAGGGACAGATACGCAGTATTTT.

The chain has TRBV25-1 and TRBJ2-1, with D perhaps TRBD2 (6 bases). This CDR3 is 12 amino acids long. V was cut by 4 bases and J by 9 bases, with 10 bases left in between. CDR1 is MGHDK, CDR2 SYGVNS, per germline. The CDR3, as DNA: TGTGCCAGCAGTGGACGGGAGACTGAGCAGTTCTTC. Its translation is CASSGRETEQFF.

The chain recombines TRBV7-9 with TRBJ2-7, with D hard to call. The CDR3 length is 14 residues. Between the trimmed V and J ends, which lost 2 bases and 0 bases, there was a span of 8 bases. Per germline, CDR1 SEHNR and CDR2 FQNEAQ (reference sequence). In nucleotides, the CDR3 is TGTGCCAGCAGCTTAAGCCCCAGCTCCTACGAGCAGTACTTC. Translating gives CASSLSPSSYEQYF.

This CDR3 reads CASSLDGLATEAFF. The DNA for the CDR3 is TGCGCCAGCAGCTTGGATGGCCTAGCCACTGAAGCTTTCTTT. The J gene is TRBJ1-1, the V gene TRBV5-1; no definite D call. Germline CDR1 is SGHRS and CDR2 is YFSETQ. The CDR3 has 14 amino acids. V gave up 0 bases and J gave up 4 bases, with 10 bases separating them.

The J gene is TRBJ2-7, the V gene TRBV18; TRBD2 aligns across 9 bases. The J segment lost 3 bases and the V segment lost 5 bases, leaving 11 bases of the junction unmatched. The CDR3 is 16 residues long. CDR1 is KGHSH and CDR2 is LQKENI in the germline V gene. This CDR3 reads CASSYIAGVDIYEQYF. DNA of the CDR3: TGTGCCAGCTCATATATAGCGGGAGTAGATATCTACGAGCAGTACTTC.

The V gene is TRBV29-1, the J gene TRBJ2-7; D unresolved. The germline V and J ends were trimmed by 4 bases and 1 base, with 11 bases remaining between them. Germline V gene sequence: CDR1 SQVTM, CDR2 ANQGSEA. The CDR3 covers 13 residues. This CDR3 reads CSVVASESYEQYF. CDR3 DNA sequence: TGCAGCGTTGTCGCGTCGGAGTCCTACGAGCAGTACTTC.

The chain couples TRBV7-8 to TRBJ1-5; no definite D call. This CDR3 contains 14 residues. Germline values: CDR1 SGHVS, CDR2 FQNEAQ. Trimming took off 5 bases at V and 7 bases at J, with 15 bases between the two ends. In DNA form, the CDR3 reads TGTGCCAGCAGCCGCTCACCCTCGTCGCAGCCCCAGCATTTT. Amino acid sequence: CASSRSPSSQPQHF.

CDR3: CASSLAPWHVRKFEQYF. In DNA, the CDR3 is TGTGCCAGCAGCTTAGCCCCCTGGCACGTCCGAAAATTCGAGCAGTACTTC. The V gene is TRBV7-8, the J gene TRBJ2-7, with D unresolved. The CDR3 length is 17 residues. With 0 bases removed from V and 6 bases from J, the gap between germline ends came to 21 bases. From germline, CDR1 is SGHVS and CDR2 FQNEAQ.

The chain has TRBV5-1 and TRBJ2-7, with no clear D. Germline loops: CDR1 SGHRS, CDR2 YFSETQ. Trimming pared 7 bases from V and 5 bases from J, leaving 13 bases between. The CDR3 loop spans 12 amino acids. The CDR3 nucleotides are TGCGCCAGCGGTACTTCGGGTAACGAGCAGTACTTC. Residues: CASGTSGNEQYF.

This chain links TRBV27 with TRBJ2-1; 13 bases line up with TRBD2. The trim removed 5 bases at V and 6 bases at J, leaving 7 bases unmatched. CDR1 is MNHEY and CDR2 is SMNVEV in the germline V gene (reference sequence). The CDR3 is 16 amino acids. The CDR3 nucleotides are TGTGCCAGCAGTCCTTGGACTAGCGGGGGCCTCAATGAGCAGTTCTTC. Its protein product is CASSPWTSGGLNEQFF.

The chain combines TRBV6-1 with TRBJ1-4; D gene unclear. This CDR3 spans 14 amino acids. The V end lost 4 bases, the J end lost 7 bases, and 13 bases lay between the germline ends. Germline V CDR1 and CDR2: MNHNS, SASEGT. CDR3 loop: CASSGRLGVEKLFF. In DNA, the CDR3 is TGTGCCAGCAGTGGAAGGCTCGGGGTTGAAAAACTGTTTTTT.